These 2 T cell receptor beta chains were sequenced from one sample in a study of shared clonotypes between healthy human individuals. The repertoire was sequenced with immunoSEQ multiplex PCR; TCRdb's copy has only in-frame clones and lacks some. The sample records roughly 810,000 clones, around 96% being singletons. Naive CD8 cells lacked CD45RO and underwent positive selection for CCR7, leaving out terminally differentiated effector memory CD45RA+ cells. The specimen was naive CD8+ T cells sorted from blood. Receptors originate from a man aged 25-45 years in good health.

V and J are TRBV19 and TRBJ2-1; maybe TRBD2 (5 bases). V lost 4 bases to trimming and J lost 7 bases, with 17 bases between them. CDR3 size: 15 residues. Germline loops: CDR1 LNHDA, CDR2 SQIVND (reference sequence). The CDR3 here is CASSTVSVRGNEQFF. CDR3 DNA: TGTGCCAGTAGTACAGTTAGTGTACGGGGAAATGAGCAGTTCTTC.

The CDR3 region is CATSREGGLNNEQFF. The CDR3 DNA is TGTGCCACCAGCAGAGAGGGGGGGTTGAACAATGAGCAGTTCTTC. The J gene is TRBJ2-1, the V gene TRBV15, with 7 bases lining up with TRBD2. Germline CDR1 LNHNV, CDR2 YYDKDF (reference sequence). The CDR3 contains 15 residues. V lost 0 bases to trimming and J lost 5 bases; unmatched junction nucleotides: 4.